The 3 T cell receptor beta chains listed next were all sequenced from one sample in a study of prognosis after radiotherapy for stage I lung cancer. Template was genomic DNA; TCR beta CDR3 amplified in two multiplex PCR rounds. The first PCR round targeted every TRBV and TRBJ gene with specific primers. TCRdb independently ran MiXCR on the multiplex PCR reads; one entry per CDR3 protein. The sample lists under 55,000 distinct CDR3 sequences; about 35% were seen once. Sequenced material: PBMCs, taken before or after stereotactic body radiation therapy (not recorded which). Source of these receptors: a donor at least 50 years old with non-small cell lung cancer.

With regard to this clonotype: This likely traces to a read error, being one base from a far larger clone. The chain couples TRBV6-2 or TRBV6-3 to TRBJ2-7; 8 bases agree with TRBD2. This CDR3 comprises 15 residues. V dropped 6 bases and J dropped 12; count of bases not matched to a gene: 19. Germline CDR1 MNHEY, CDR2 SVGEGT. The CDR3 sequence is CASSRGLADSVGAYF. In nucleotides, the CDR3 is TGTGCCAGCAGCCGAGGACTAGCCGACTCCGTGGGGGCGTACTTC.

Notes on this clonotype: This CDR3 is missing its conserved last phenylalanine or tryptophan, likely due to a read error. The chain combines TRBV27 with TRBJ2-1; tentative D call: TRBD2 (5 bases). This CDR3 has 15 amino acids. Germline V gives CDR1 MNHEY, CDR2 SMNVEV (reference sequence). This CDR3 reads CASRDFSPGSNEQFS. The CDR3 DNA sequence: TGTGCCAGCCGGGATTTCTCCCCGGGGAGCAATGAACAGTTCTCC.

About this clonotype itself: This may stem from a read error, because a much larger clone lies one nucleotide away. The V and J genes are TRBV6-2 or TRBV6-3 and TRBJ1-4; TRBD1 is a possible D gene (5 bases). The CDR3 has 14 residues. V was shortened by 7 bases and J by 8 bases, with 17 bases between the two germline ends. Germline lookup yields CDR1 MNHEY and CDR2 SVGEGT. CDR3 loop: CASTILQDGEKLFF. CDR3 bases: TGTGCCAGCACAATCCTACAGGATGGAGAAAAACTGTTTTTT.